A single sample gave rise to the 23 T cell receptor beta chains below, sequenced in a study of Ad26.COV2.S vaccination and SARS-CoV-2 variants. The sample's treatment: 15 to 20 received Ad26.COV2.S at low or high dose, single or two shots; about 5 received placebo; per-sample allocation not given. Samples analyzed were those drawn on day 63 after the first vaccine or placebo injection. Repertoires were generated with immunoSEQ multiplex PCR, while TCRdb's copy carries only in-frame clones and drops some. This table has around 320,000 clones, about 86% appearing once. The sample in question was peripheral blood, obtained in a trial of Ad26.COV2.S vaccine versus placebo. All receptors come from a person between 18 and 59 years old who received the Ad26.COV2.S COVID-19 vaccine or a placebo.

This chain connects TRBV3-1 (or the pseudogene TRBV3-2) to TRBJ2-3, with 13 bases lining up with TRBD2. CDR1 and CDR2 from the germline V gene are LGHDT and YNNKEL (reference sequence). V shed 2 bases, J shed 2 bases, and the junction held 7 bases outside the gene matches. The CDR3 has 18 residues. The CDR3 DNA reads as TGTGCCAGCAGCCAAAGGACTAGCGGGGGACCTTTCACAGATACGCAGTATTTT. Its translation is CASSQRTSGGPFTDTQYF.

The chain links TRBV24-1 to TRBJ2-3; D could derive from TRBD1 or TRBD2 (5 bases each). V lost 4 bases, J lost 4 bases, and 11 bases lay in between. The CDR3 is 14 amino acids. The germline V gene encodes CDR1 KGHDR and CDR2 SFDVKD. The CDR3 nucleotides read TGTGCCACCAGTGAGGCTCGGGGCTCAGATACGCAGTATTTT. It is translated as CATSEARGSDTQYF.

The chain recombines TRBV5-1 with TRBJ2-3, with TRBD2 identical over 13 bases. The CDR3 contains 16 residues. The V and J ends lost 3 bases and 5 bases, in that order; junction bases with no gene match: 6. Germline lookup yields CDR1 SGHRS and CDR2 YFSETQ. The CDR3 reads CASSSGTSGVLDTQYF. In DNA form, the CDR3 reads TGCGCCAGCAGCTCTGGGACTAGCGGGGTATTAGATACGCAGTATTTT.

This chain connects TRBV5-1 to TRBJ2-7; a possible D gene is TRBD2 (6 bases). V was pared by 2 bases and J by 4 bases, with 10 bases between. The CDR3 is 13 residues long. Germline V gene lookup returns CDR1 SGHRS and CDR2 YFSETQ. CDR3 coding DNA: TGCGCCAGCAGCTTTGGGGGGTCGTACGAGCAGTACTTC. Encoded protein: CASSFGGSYEQYF. Based on the CDR3 plus reference TRBV5-1 and TRBJ2-7, the full variable domain is KAGVTQTPRYLIKTRGQQVTLSCSPISGHRSVSWYQQTPGQGLQFLFEYFSETQRNKGNFPGRFSGRQFSNSRSEMNVSTLELGDSALYLCASSFGGSYEQYFGPGTRLTVT.

The chain carries TRBV23-1 and TRBJ2-7, with 9 bases matching TRBD1. TRBV23-1 is identified as an open reading frame with a role that is uncertain. The CDR3 spans 15 residues. Trimming took 8 bases from V and 7 from J; bases not matched to a gene: 15. CDR3 sequence: CASPQPRTGVDEQYF. The CDR3 DNA reads as TGCGCCAGCCCCCAGCCAAGGACAGGGGTAGATGAGCAGTACTTC.

This clone was recorded only once. V usage is TRBV19 and J usage is TRBJ1-5; D perhaps matches TRBD1 (6 bases). Germline values: CDR1 LNHDA, CDR2 SQIVND (reference sequence). Trimming took 6 bases from V and 2 from J, leaving 17 bases between them. This CDR3 region has 16 residues. CDR3 nucleotide sequence: TGTGCCAGTAGACAGGGTGGGCAGGGAGGCAATCAGCCCCAGCATTTT. Amino acid sequence: CASRQGGQGGNQPQHF.

The chain is built from TRBV18 and TRBJ2-3; no firm D call. The CDR3 extends over 13 amino acids. V was trimmed by 6 bases and J by 1 base, leaving 8 bases between them. Looked up from germline, CDR1 is KGHSH and CDR2 is LQKENI. CDR3 amino acids: CASSLSGTDTQYF. Written as DNA, the CDR3 is TGTGCCAGCTCCCTGTCGGGCACAGATACGCAGTATTTT.

V and J are TRBV2 and TRBJ2-1; D tentatively fits TRBD1 or TRBD2 (5 bases each). The CDR3 covers 11 residues. The V and J ends lost 1 base and 10 bases respectively, with 5 bases between them. Germline assignment: CDR1 SNHLY and CDR2 FYNNEI. CDR3 in DNA: TGTGCCAGCAGTGAAGGGGGGGAGCAGTTCTTC. It translates to CASSEGGEQFF.

The rearrangement uses TRBV11-2 and TRBJ2-1; weak D call: TRBD2 (6 bases). The V gene's germline CDR1 is SGHAT and CDR2 FQNNGV. The V gene lost 4 bases and the J gene lost 0 bases, with 13 bases spanning the gap. The length of the CDR3 is 16 residues. The CDR3 is CASSSRGRSSYNEQFF. The DNA of the CDR3 is TGTGCCAGCAGCTCGCGGGGTAGGAGCTCCTACAATGAGCAGTTCTTC.

The chain has TRBV5-1 and TRBJ2-1; D gene uncertain. V was pared by 0 bases and J by 0 bases, with 7 bases between. The CDR3 has 15 amino acids. The V gene's germline CDR1 is SGHRS and CDR2 YFSETQ. CDR3 in DNA: TGCGCCAGCAGCTTGGGCAAATCCTCCTACAATGAGCAGTTCTTC. Amino acid sequence: CASSLGKSSYNEQFF.

V gene TRBV30 combines with J gene TRBJ1-1, with 7 nucleotides matching TRBD1. V was clipped by 1 base and J by 3 bases; unmatched bases: 8. Germline loops: CDR1 GTSNPN, CDR2 SVGIG (reference sequence). The CDR3 contains 15 residues. CDR3: CAWSGTGDLYTEAFF. For the CDR3, the DNA is TGTGCCTGGAGTGGAACAGGGGATCTATACACTGAAGCTTTCTTT.

The genes are TRBV28 and TRBJ1-2; D may be TRBD1 (5 bases). V lost 7 bases, J lost 2 bases, and 5 bases lay in between. This CDR3 spans 11 amino acids. Germline CDR1 MDHEN, CDR2 SYDVKM. CDR3 residues: CASKGNYGYTF. Written as DNA, the CDR3 is TGTGCCAGCAAGGGGAACTATGGCTACACCTTC.

The V gene is TRBV4-2, the J gene TRBJ2-1; perhaps TRBD1 as D (5 bases). This CDR3 has 15 amino acids. The V end was cut by 4 bases, the J end by 0 bases, with 10 bases between. Germline assignment: CDR1 LGHNA and CDR2 YNFKEQ. The CDR3 sequence: CASSPTASSYNEQFF. In DNA, the CDR3 is TGTGCCAGCAGCCCGACAGCCAGCTCCTACAATGAGCAGTTCTTC.

The CDR3 is CASTTSDSNQPQHF. The CDR3 DNA is TGTGCCAGCACAACATCCGATAGCAATCAGCCCCAGCATTTT. This rearrangement joins TRBV6-6 to TRBJ1-5; D ambiguous. Trimming took off 7 bases at V and 0 bases at J, with 10 bases between the two ends. The CDR3 sequence is 14 residues long. Per the germline V gene, CDR1 is MNHNY and CDR2 is SVGAGI (reference sequence).

The V call is TRBV27, the J call TRBJ2-5, with a tentative D call TRBD2 (5 bases). The germline V gene has CDR1 MNHEY and CDR2 SMNVEV (reference sequence). The ends were cut back, 5 bases at V and 5 bases at J, with 18 bases in the middle. This CDR3 contains 15 residues. The CDR3 reads CASSGSRVGSETQYF. The DNA for the CDR3 is TGTGCCAGCAGTGGGAGCCGGGTGGGTTCGGAGACCCAGTACTTC.

This clone has a handful of counts. This chain links TRBV4-1 with TRBJ1-2; TRBD1 matches at 10 bases. Germline CDR1 MGHRA, CDR2 YSYEKL. V lost 5 bases and J lost 1; bases outside the gene matches: 1. This CDR3 spans 14 amino acids. CDR3 in DNA: TGCGCCAGCAGCGGACAGGGGGTTAACTATGGCTACACCTTC. Encoded protein: CASSGQGVNYGYTF.

The chain uses TRBV5-1 and TRBJ1-2; D is perhaps TRBD1 (6 bases). Germline CDR1 is SGHRS and CDR2 is YFSETQ. V was cut by 0 bases and J by 0 bases, with 15 bases left in between. The CDR3 extends over 17 amino acids. In nucleotides, the CDR3 is TGCGCCAGCAGCTTGGCGGTTCGGGACAACTCTAACTATGGCTACACCTTC. Amino acid sequence: CASSLAVRDNSNYGYTF.

The gene calls are TRBV6-6 and TRBJ2-1; TRBD1 matches 11 bases. Germline CDR1 reads MNHNY; CDR2 reads SVGAGI (reference sequence). V lost 4 bases, J lost 5 bases, and 7 bases stayed unmatched. This CDR3 spans 16 amino acids. CDR3 region: CASSLGGTGGNNEQFF. Written as DNA, the CDR3 is TGTGCCAGCAGTTTGGGTGGGACAGGGGGGAACAATGAGCAGTTCTTC.

The genes are TRBV9 and TRBJ2-3, with TRBD1 as a possible D gene (5 bases). There are 14 residues in the CDR3. Germline lookup yields CDR1 SGDLS and CDR2 YYNGEE. Between the trimmed V and J ends, which lost 2 bases and 9 bases, there was a span of 16 bases. The CDR3 is CASSVRVYPETQYF. As DNA, the CDR3 is TGTGCCAGCAGCGTCAGGGTTTATCCGGAAACGCAGTATTTT. The full variable domain, with the rest looked up from reference TRBV9 and TRBJ2-3, is DSGVTQTPKHLITATGQRVTLRCSPRSGDLSVYWYQQSLDQGLQFLIQYYNGEERAKGNILERFSAQQFPDLHSELNLSSLELGDSALYFCASSVRVYPETQYFGPGTRLTVL.

The gene calls are TRBV11-2 and TRBJ2-5; TRBD2 agrees at 9 bases. The J segment lost 5 bases and the V segment lost 7 bases, leaving 20 bases of the junction unmatched. The germline CDR1 and CDR2 sequences are SGHAT and FQNNGV. This CDR3 has 18 residues. The CDR3 spells CASNTLPTFGGGAETQYF. CDR3 in DNA: TGTGCCAGCAACACCCTCCCCACCTTCGGCGGGGGGGCTGAGACCCAGTACTTC.

The chain combines TRBV6-5 with TRBJ2-5; D may correspond to TRBD1 or TRBD2 (5 bases each). With 6 bases removed from V and 4 bases from J, the gap between germline ends came to 15 bases. Germline CDR1 MNHEY, CDR2 SVGAGI. The CDR3 covers 14 residues. The chain's CDR3 is CASRADWGIETQYF. CDR3 bases: TGTGCCAGCAGGGCGGACTGGGGCATAGAGACCCAGTACTTC.

The chain joins TRBV7-6 to TRBJ2-7; no clear D. Per the germline V gene, CDR1 is SGHVS and CDR2 is FNYEAQ. Between the trimmed V and J ends, which lost 0 bases and 2 bases, there was a span of 8 bases. This CDR3 comprises 14 residues. CDR3 in DNA: TGTGCCAGCAGCTTAGCGGCAGATCCCTACGAGCAGTACTTC. Amino acids: CASSLAADPYEQYF.

This chain uses TRBV10-1 with TRBJ2-3; no firm D call. The CDR3 runs to 13 residues. Trimming stripped 7 bases from V and 2 bases from J, with 10 bases between. Germline V CDR1 and CDR2: WNHNN, SYGVQD (reference sequence). CDR3 region: CASKQSSTDTQYF. CDR3 bases: TGCGCCAGCAAACAGTCCTCCACAGATACGCAGTATTTT.